This is a list of T cell receptor beta chains from one sample in a study of CD8 T cells in ankylosing spondylitis. Using its own MiXCR run on the 5' RACE reads, TCRdb lists one record per CDR3 protein. The sample contains about 310,000 distinct CDR3 sequences, less than 25% of which appear only once. The source material was blood, either unsorted or a sorted T cell fraction (not recorded which). These receptors were collected from a female donor with ankylosing spondylitis or in good health (not recorded which). Both conserved end residues are part of each CDR3. The order of the fields is D gene, J gene, clone size, V gene, CDR3 DNA, CDR3 protein. The D gene is left open where the match is weak. Size values are once, few and many counts, or a class for expanded clones, and some rows have none.

TRBD1	TRBJ2-5	few	TRBV20-1	TGCAGTGCTAGCAAACTGACAGGGGGGCAAGAGACCCAGTACTTC	CSASKLTGGQETQYF
TRBD2	TRBJ2-5	once	TRBV7-2	TGTGCCAGCAGCTTCGCTAGCGGGAAGACCGGGGAGACCCAGTACTTC	CASSFASGKTGETQYF
NA	TRBJ1-5	NA	TRBV18	TGTGCCAGCTCACAACAGGGAGGCAATCAGCCCCAGCATTTT	CASSQQGGNQPQHF
NA	TRBJ2-2	NA	TRBV5-1	TGCGCCAGCAGACTACAGGAGGCAGGGAGCACCGGGGAGCTGCTTTTT	CASRLQEAGSTGELLF
NA	TRBJ2-1	NA	TRBV4-3	TGCGCCAGCAGCCAAGTTGGAGGGGGCGCCAATAAAGGGGAGCAGTTCTTC	CASSQVGGGANKGEQFF
TRBD2	TRBJ2-1	once	TRBV10-3	TGTGCCATCAGGGTTAGCGGGAGGGCCAATGAGCAGTTCTTC	CAIRVSGRANEQFF
TRBD1	TRBJ1-4	few	TRBV20-1	TGCAGTGCATCTCAGGGGGGAGAAAAACTGTTTTTT	CSASQGGEKLFF
NA	TRBJ2-3	NA	TRBV20-1	TGCAGTGCTAGAGACCCCTGGACAGATACGCAGTATTTT	CSARDPWTDTQYF
NA	TRBJ2-1	once	TRBV5-4	TGTGCCAGCAGCTTCTCAGCGGACAACAATGAGCAGTTCTTC	CASSFSADNNEQFF
TRBD2	TRBJ2-1	many	TRBV29-1	TGCAGCGCTGGGACTAGCGGGGTCAATGAGCAGTTCTTC	CSAGTSGVNEQFF
NA	TRBJ1-2	NA	TRBV7-2	TGTGCCAGCAGCTTTGGGGCGGATACTTATGGCTACACCTTC	CASSFGADTYGYTF
NA	TRBJ2-7	few	TRBV6-1	TGTGCCAGCGGGCGGGCCTTATCCTACGAGCAGTACTTC	CASGRALSYEQYF
TRBD2	TRBJ2-5	few	TRBV20-1	TGCAGTGCTCTAGCGGGAGTGGGGGAGACCCAGTACTTC	CSALAGVGETQYF
TRBD1	TRBJ2-2	NA	TRBV5-5	TGTGCCAGCAGCTGGGGACAGGGGGTCACCGGGGAGCTGTTTTTT	CASSWGQGVTGELFF
TRBD2	TRBJ2-3	NA	TRBV20-1	TGCAGTGCTAGATTGGCGGGAGGTGCAGATACGCAGTATTTT	CSARLAGGADTQYF
TRBD2	TRBJ2-2	few	TRBV20-1	TGCAGTGCTAGAGGACTAGCGGGATACACCGGGGAGCTGTTTTTT	CSARGLAGYTGELFF
TRBD2	TRBJ2-6	NA	TRBV4-3	TGCGCCAGCAGCCAAGATAGACTAGCGGGAGTATATGGGGCCAACGTCCTGACTTTC	CASSQDRLAGVYGANVLTF
TRBD1	TRBJ2-5	few	TRBV27	TGTGCCATGCACAGGGGCACCAACGTCGGGACCCAGTACTTC	CAMHRGTNVGTQYF
TRBD2	TRBJ2-1	NA	TRBV7-6	TGTGCCAGCAGCTACCTAGATGGGCCTAGCGGGAGGTACAATGAGCAGTTCTTC	CASSYLDGPSGRYNEQFF
NA	TRBJ2-3	few	TRBV20-1	TGCAGTGCTAGAGATCTGGGGAGACCGATCACAGATACGCAGTATTTT	CSARDLGRPITDTQYF
NA	TRBJ1-5	NA	TRBV6-1	TGTGCCAGCACGGTGGACAGAAATCAGCCCCAGCATTTT	CASTVDRNQPQHF
NA	TRBJ1-5	many	TRBV18	TGTGCCAGCTCACCAGGTAGCAATCAGCCCCAGCATTTT	CASSPGSNQPQHF
TRBD2	TRBJ2-1	few	TRBV4-3	TGCGCCAGCAGCCAAGTCGGACTAGCGGGGCACAATGAGCAGTTCTTC	CASSQVGLAGHNEQFF
NA	TRBJ2-3	few	TRBV7-2	TGTGCCAGCAGCTTCCTGACAGTCACAGATACGCAGTATTTT	CASSFLTVTDTQYF
NA	TRBJ2-2	few	TRBV5-1	TGCGCCAGCAGTCACAGGGCCGGGGAGCTGTTTTTT	CASSHRAGELFF
NA	TRBJ2-3	NA	TRBV11-2	TGTGCCAGCAGCTTACTAAGGACTACCTTCTCCACAGATACGCAGTATTTT	CASSLLRTTFSTDTQYF
TRBD2	TRBJ2-5	once	TRBV7-2	TGTGCCAGCAGTCTCAGCGGGACCAACCAAGAGACCCAGTACTTC	CASSLSGTNQETQYF
NA	TRBJ2-7	NA	TRBV6-2/TRBV6-3	TGTGCCAGCAGTCGGGGCAGGGACCACGAGCAGTACTTC	CASSRGRDHEQYF
TRBD2	TRBJ2-7	NA	TRBV20-1	TGCAGTGCCACCGCTGGACTAGCGGGAGTCTCCTACGAGCAGTACTTC	CSATAGLAGVSYEQYF
NA	TRBJ1-2	few	TRBV6-1	TGTGCCAGCAGTGAAGGACAGTCCTTCGGTGGCTACACCTTC	CASSEGQSFGGYTF
NA	TRBJ1-6	NA	TRBV27	TGTGCCAGCCGTCTTGGTGTGAATTCACCCCTCCACTTT	CASRLGVNSPLHF
NA	TRBJ2-7	NA	TRBV6-1	TGTGCCAGCAGCCCACGTGCAGGGGCCGATTACGAGCAGTACTTC	CASSPRAGADYEQYF
TRBD2	TRBJ2-4	few	TRBV2	TGTGCCAGCAGTGGACTAGCGGAGGCCCCTGGGCACATTCAGTACTTC	CASSGLAEAPGHIQYF
TRBD1	TRBJ2-3	once	TRBV11-1	TGTGCCAGCAGCTACCCTAGACAGGGCGTGGAAGATACGCAGTATTTT	CASSYPRQGVEDTQYF
TRBD2	TRBJ2-1	many	TRBV19	TGTGCCAGTAGAATTGGGACTAGCGAAAATGAGCAGTTCTTC	CASRIGTSENEQFF
NA	TRBJ1-4	NA	TRBV11-2	TGTGCCAGCAGCTCACTACCCCCGGAAAAACTGTTTTTT	CASSSLPPEKLFF
NA	TRBJ2-3	NA	TRBV24-1	TGTGCCACCAGTGATGGAGGCCAGCCTGCAGATACGCAGTATTTT	CATSDGGQPADTQYF
NA	TRBJ2-1	few	TRBV20-1	TGCAGTGCTGGACCCGATCGGACTTCGCAACACTACCCCTCCTACAATGAGCAGTTCTTC	CSAGPDRTSQHYPSYNEQFF
TRBD1	TRBJ2-7	NA	TRBV12-3/TRBV12-4	TGTGCCAGCAGCTACAGGGGGCCCGAGCAGTACTTC	CASSYRGPEQYF
TRBD1	TRBJ1-6	many	TRBV12-3/TRBV12-4	TGTGCCAGCAGCTTTGACAGGGAAGGAGATTCACCCCTCCACTTT	CASSFDREGDSPLHF
NA	TRBJ1-5	few	TRBV7-2	TGTGCCAGCAGCTTGGGACTGATTAGCAATCAGCCCCAGCATTTT	CASSLGLISNQPQHF
NA	TRBJ2-2	NA	TRBV20-1	TGCAGTGCTAGAGTAGCGGCCCTAGGGACCGGGGAGCTGTTTTTT	CSARVAALGTGELFF
NA	TRBJ2-7	NA	TRBV5-1	TGCGCCAGCAGGATGGGTAGCCTAGGATCCTACGAGCAGTACTTC	CASRMGSLGSYEQYF
TRBD2	TRBJ2-1	NA	TRBV10-3	TGTGCCATCAGTGGGACTAGCGGGATTCGGGAGCAGTTCTTC	CAISGTSGIREQFF
TRBD2	TRBJ2-7	NA	TRBV20-1	TGCAGTGCTAGAGTGGAGCGGGAAAATGGGTACGAGCAGTACTTC	CSARVERENGYEQYF
TRBD2	TRBJ2-1	many	TRBV10-3	TGTGCCATCAGTGATGGTCTAGCGGGAATCAATGAGCAGTTCTTC	CAISDGLAGINEQFF
TRBD2	TRBJ2-1	few	TRBV25-1	TGTGCCAGCACCCGGTGGACTAGCGGGAGGAGTGGATCCTACAATGAGCAGTTCTTC	CASTRWTSGRSGSYNEQFF
TRBD2	TRBJ2-7	NA	TRBV20-1	TGCAGTGCGCCCCCCCCGAGCGGGAGTGGGCCCTACGAGCAGTACTTC	CSAPPPSGSGPYEQYF
NA	TRBJ1-4	NA	TRBV20-1	TGCAGTGCTATTTTCACCGCCAATGAAAAACTGTTTTTT	CSAIFTANEKLFF
TRBD2	TRBJ2-2	NA	TRBV3-1	TGTGCCAGCAGCAGACTAGCCCCGGCCGGGGAGCTGTTTTTT	CASSRLAPAGELFF
NA	TRBJ1-2	few	TRBV29-1	TGCAGCGTAAAACATACAGACTATGGCTACACCTTC	CSVKHTDYGYTF
NA	TRBJ2-7	NA	TRBV19	TGTGCCAGTTCATCCGGGACCGCTCTTGAGCAGTACTTC	CASSSGTALEQYF
NA	TRBJ2-3	NA	TRBV6-6	TGTGCCAGCAGTTGGTCTAGCACAGATACGCAGTATTTT	CASSWSSTDTQYF
TRBD1	TRBJ2-7	NA	TRBV27	TGTGCCAGCAGTTTACAACCGGGACAGCCTGCTGTCGAGCAGTACTTC	CASSLQPGQPAVEQYF